Shown below are 24 T cell receptor beta chains from a single sample sequenced in a study of response to subunit inactivated influenza vaccine. MiXCR, run by TCRdb on the RT-PCR reads, gives a single entry per CDR3 protein. This repertoire shows approximately 680,000 distinct CDR3 sequences, around 16% found once; its top ten account for approximately 10%. The sequencing here drew on PBMCs from blood, taken 11 to 12 days after vaccination. The receptors originated from a man aged 45-65 years who received an inactivated influenza vaccine.

The chain links TRBV2 to TRBJ1-3; D is unclear. The germline V gene has CDR1 SNHLY and CDR2 FYNNEI. The length of the CDR3 is 16 residues. V was clipped by 1 base and J by 0 bases, with 10 bases between them. The CDR3 loop reads CASSEGTAISGNTIYF. The CDR3 DNA reads TGTGCCAGCAGTGAAGGGACGGCCATCTCTGGAAACACCATATATTTT. Full variable domain (missing parts from reference TRBV2 and TRBJ1-3): EPEVTQTPSHQVTQMGQEVILRCVPISNHLYFYWYRQILGQKVEFLVSFYNNEISEKSEIFDDQFSVERPDGSNFTLKIRSTKLEDSAMYFCASSEGTAISGNTIYFGEGSWLTVV.

This clonotype was seen more than once but under ten times. V gene TRBV6-1 combines with J gene TRBJ2-5; D is possibly TRBD1 or TRBD2 (5 bases each). Looked up from germline, CDR1 is MNHNS and CDR2 is SASEGT. Trimming pared 5 bases from V and 5 bases from J, leaving 24 bases between. CDR3 length: 17 residues. Here the CDR3 reads CASSPRQRLREEETQYF. CDR3 in DNA: TGTGCCAGCAGTCCCAGACAGCGGCTTAGGGAAGAGGAGACCCAGTACTTC.

A few counts support this clonotype. This chain connects TRBV20-1 to TRBJ2-5; D gene ambiguous. Germline V gene lookup returns CDR1 DFQATT and CDR2 SNEGSKA (reference sequence). The CDR3 runs 12 residues. CDR3 nucleotide sequence: TGCAGCGCAGCTCTTCGGCGGGAGACCCAGTACTTC. Residues: CSAALRRETQYF.

The V call is TRBV30, the J call TRBJ2-1; D ambiguous. This CDR3 is built from 14 residues. The V end was cut by 2 bases, the J end by 2 bases, with 10 bases between. Per germline, CDR1 GTSNPN and CDR2 SVGIG (reference sequence). CDR3 protein: CAWSWQPTYNEQFF. The CDR3 DNA follows: TGTGCCTGGAGTTGGCAGCCAACCTACAATGAGCAGTTCTTC.

The chain has TRBV11-1 and TRBJ1-1; no clear D. V dropped 0 bases and J dropped 1 base, with 18 bases sitting between them. The CDR3 contains 18 residues. Germline V gives CDR1 SGHAT, CDR2 FQDESV (reference sequence). The CDR3 coding sequence is TGTGCCAGCAGCTTAGCAGCGATGAGTGTCAGAGGGAACACTGAAGCTTTCTTT. As protein: CASSLAAMSVRGNTEAFF.

At least ten counts were recorded for this clonotype. The rearrangement uses TRBV7-8 and TRBJ2-7; D may be TRBD1 (6 bases). CDR1 and CDR2 (germline): SGHVS, FQNEAQ. CDR3 size: 14 residues. V was clipped by 4 bases and J by 2 bases, with 12 bases between them. CDR3 DNA sequence: TGTGCCAGCAGCTCAGGACAGCGGCCCTACGAGCAGTACTTC. This codes for CASSSGQRPYEQYF.

This clonotype was counted between two and nine times. The chain's CDR3 is CASSEGLAGGPSRETQYF. The CDR3 bases are TGCGCCAGCAGCGAGGGACTAGCGGGGGGGCCGAGTCGAGAGACCCAGTACTTC. The rearrangement uses TRBV5-1 and TRBJ2-5; 16 bases fit TRBD2. CDR1 is SGHRS and CDR2 is YFSETQ in the germline V gene. The J segment lost 4 bases and the V segment lost 4 bases, leaving 10 bases of the junction unmatched. This CDR3 is 18 amino acids long.

V usage is TRBV20-1 and J usage is TRBJ2-1; D is ambiguous. CDR3 length: 13 residues. Germline V gene sequence: CDR1 DFQATT, CDR2 SNEGSKA (reference sequence). V was cut by 6 bases and J by 0 bases, with 9 bases left in between. The CDR3 reads CSAVKLSYNEQFF. CDR3 bases: TGCAGTGCCGTCAAACTCTCCTACAATGAGCAGTTCTTC.

As DNA, the CDR3 is TGCAGCGTGACTACGACAGGGGGCGCGAGTGGCGAGCAGTACTTC. It encodes CSVTTTGGASGEQYF. This rearrangement joins TRBV29-1 to TRBJ2-7; TRBD1 aligns across 10 bases. The CDR3 loop spans 15 amino acids. J gave up 6 bases and V 6 bases, and 14 bases lay outside the gene matches. Germline loops: CDR1 SQVTM, CDR2 ANQGSEA.

The chain couples TRBV7-2 to TRBJ1-4; D not certain. CDR3 length equals 14 residues. The V end was cut by 2 bases, the J end by 8 bases, with 12 bases between. Germline CDR1 and CDR2: SGHTA and FQGNSA. For the CDR3, the DNA is TGTGCCAGCAGCTTAAGAGGGCAGAAGGAAAAACTGTTTTTT. This codes for CASSLRGQKEKLFF.

The V gene is TRBV10-3, the J gene TRBJ2-3; TRBD1 matches 8 bases. The junction had 10 bases not matched to a gene; V was cut back by 5 bases and J by 0 bases. Germline assignment: CDR1 ENHRY and CDR2 SYGVKD. The CDR3 runs 17 residues. The chain's CDR3 is CAISPPPGQGSTDTQYF. CDR3 DNA: TGTGCCATCAGTCCCCCCCCCGGACAGGGTAGCACAGATACGCAGTATTTT.

The chain uses TRBV4-3 and TRBJ2-7, with D possibly TRBD1 on 5 matching bases. Germline values: CDR1 LGHNA, CDR2 YSLEER. Trimming shortened V by 3 bases and J by 0 bases, and 15 bases separated the two germline ends. The CDR3 runs to 16 residues. The CDR3 here is CASSHGPQENSYEQYF. In DNA, the CDR3 is TGCGCCAGCAGCCATGGTCCACAGGAGAACTCCTACGAGCAGTACTTC.

The chain joins TRBV3-1 to TRBJ1-2; D is ambiguous. Trimming took 4 bases from V and 2 from J, leaving 11 bases between them. The germline V gene encodes CDR1 LGHDT and CDR2 YNNKEL (reference sequence). This CDR3 contains 14 residues. CDR3 in DNA: TGTGCCAGCAGCCGGAGCCGTCTGAACTATGGCTACACCTTC. Protein product: CASSRSRLNYGYTF.

This clonotype was seen only a few times. V gene TRBV4-3 combines with J gene TRBJ1-1; 7 nucleotides match TRBD1. The CDR3 consists of 17 residues. Per the germline V gene, CDR1 is LGHNA and CDR2 is YSLEER. Trimming cost V 1 base and J 1 base; bases outside gene matches: 9. The CDR3 loop is CASSQVFRDSRNTEAFF. Written as DNA, the CDR3 is TGCGCCAGCAGCCAAGTCTTCCGGGACAGCCGGAACACTGAAGCTTTCTTT.

CDR3 sequence reads: CATSRDNGRETQYF. CDR3 bases: TGTGCCACCAGCAGAGATAACGGGCGTGAGACCCAGTACTTC. V gene TRBV15 combines with J gene TRBJ2-5; D is ambiguous. Germline CDR1 and CDR2: LNHNV and YYDKDF (reference sequence). The CDR3 is 14 residues long. The V end was cut by 0 bases, the J end by 5 bases, with 10 bases between.

This clonotype has a handful of counts. The V and J genes are TRBV6-2 or TRBV6-3 and TRBJ2-7; TRBD2 matches 9 bases. Germline V gene sequence: CDR1 MNHEY, CDR2 SVGEGT. The ends lost 0 bases at V and 3 bases at J; junction bases unmatched: 6. The CDR3 has 16 residues. In nucleotides, the CDR3 is TGTGCCAGCAGTTACTCTAGCGGGAGAACTGACTACGAGCAGTACTTC. Translation: CASSYSSGRTDYEQYF.

This clonotype occurred many times. V usage is TRBV20-1 and J usage is TRBJ1-4, with D maybe TRBD1 (5 bases). V was pared by 1 base and J by 8 bases, with 14 bases between. Germline V gene data show CDR1 as DFQATT and CDR2 as SNEGSKA (reference sequence). The CDR3 consists of 14 residues. The CDR3 DNA sequence: TGCAGTGCTAGAGTCTCGGGGGGTCTAGAAAAACTGTTTTTT. It encodes CSARVSGGLEKLFF.

The table lists this clonotype with a few counts. The chain joins TRBV20-1 to TRBJ2-1, with D perhaps given as TRBD1 or TRBD2 (5 bases each). The V end lost 1 base, the J end lost 10 bases, and 11 bases lay between the germline ends. CDR1 DFQATT and CDR2 SNEGSKA come from the germline V gene (reference sequence). The CDR3 has 12 amino acids. The CDR3 DNA sequence: TGCAGTGCTAGAGGTAGTGGGACGGAGCAGTTCTTC. It specifies CSARGSGTEQFF.

The gene calls are TRBV7-9 and TRBJ2-7; TRBD1 is a possible D gene (6 bases). The V and J ends lost 5 bases and 3 bases respectively, with 14 bases between them. In germline, CDR1 is SEHNR, CDR2 FQNEAQ (reference sequence). The CDR3 has 14 residues. CDR3 amino acids: CASSVRDKLYEQYF. The CDR3 region has the DNA TGTGCCAGCAGCGTCCGGGACAAGCTCTACGAGCAGTACTTC.

This clonotype was seen a few times. This sequence joins TRBV5-1 and TRBJ2-1; 12 bases map to TRBD1. The CDR3 extends over 16 amino acids. In germline, CDR1 is SGHRS, CDR2 YFSETQ. Germline trimming cut 3 bases from V and 9 bases from J; bases unmatched to any gene: 10. The CDR3 nucleotides read TGCGCCAGCAGCTGGGGCCGGGACAGGGGGCTAGCTGAGCAGTTCTTC. Its translation is CASSWGRDRGLAEQFF.

In its sample, this clonotype was seen a few times. V and J are TRBV12-3 or TRBV12-4 and TRBJ1-2; D is uncertain. The ends were cut back, 6 bases at V and 7 bases at J, with 12 bases in the middle. The CDR3 is 12 amino acids. As DNA, the CDR3 is TGTGCCAGCAGAGTAGGGAACAGTGGCTACACCTTC. Its protein is CASRVGNSGYTF.

This clonotype appeared a few times. The chain uses TRBV5-1 and TRBJ2-1; D is undetermined. Germline CDR1 reads SGHRS; CDR2 reads YFSETQ. The length of the CDR3 is 14 residues. V was cut by 3 bases and J by 8 bases, with 15 bases left in between. CDR3 amino acids: CASSSYDRSDEQFF. The CDR3 DNA follows: TGCGCCAGCAGCTCCTACGACCGGAGCGATGAGCAGTTCTTC.

This clonotype appeared a few times. The rearrangement uses TRBV20-1 and TRBJ1-6; a possible D gene is TRBD1 (5 bases). The germline V and J ends were trimmed by 8 bases and 7 bases, with 15 bases remaining between them. Germline V gene lookup returns CDR1 DFQATT and CDR2 SNEGSKA (reference sequence). The CDR3 is 13 residues long. The CDR3 coding sequence is TGCAGTTTGGCGACAGCGACGAATTCACCCCTCCACTTT. Translating gives CSLATATNSPLHF.

V gene TRBV7-2 combines with J gene TRBJ1-4, with TRBD1 identical over 9 bases. Looked up from germline, CDR1 is SGHTA and CDR2 is FQGNSA. The CDR3 loop spans 15 amino acids. V trimming: 5 bases; J trimming: 8 bases; junction bases outside the gene matches: 9. CDR3 bases: TGTGCCAGCAGCCTCGAACCGGGACAGGGAGAAAAACTGTTTTTT. Translated, it gives CASSLEPGQGEKLFF.